Presented here are 16 T cell receptor beta chains from one specimen sequenced in a study of T cells in Graves' hyperthyroidism and ophthalmopathy. What was amplified from RNA transcripts were TCR beta CDR3 regions. TCR CDR3 underwent first-round RT-PCR with the HTBI primer set. TCRdb redid the calling of the multiplex PCR reads with MiXCR, one entry per CDR3 protein. The sample contains about 350,000 distinct CDR3 sequences, about a sixth of which appear only once. Sequenced material: blood. These receptors were taken from a woman between 40 and 55 years old with Graves' ophthalmopathy.

This clonotype was found many times. This chain connects TRBV28 to TRBJ1-3; TRBD1 matches at 10 bases. Germline V gives CDR1 MDHEN, CDR2 SYDVKM. With V trimmed by 3 bases and J by 4 bases, 3 bases remained unmatched. CDR3 length: 15 amino acids. The CDR3 DNA follows: TGTGCCAGCAGTTTGGACAGGGGGAGGGGAAACACCATATATTTT. This sequence encodes CASSLDRGRGNTIYF.

Concerning this clonotype itself: A read error may explain this, as a much larger clone is one base away. This chain links TRBV6-1 with TRBJ1-5, with TRBD1 identical over 8 bases. Germline loops: CDR1 MNHNS, CDR2 SASEGT. With 6 bases clipped from V and 7 bases from J, the junction kept 8 bases outside the gene matches. The CDR3 runs 14 residues. The CDR3 nucleotides are TGTGCCAGCAGGGGACAGGTGTTGGAACAGCCCCAGCATTTT. This sequence encodes CASRGQVLEQPQHF.

The chain has TRBV6-2 or TRBV6-3 and TRBJ2-5; D gene uncertain. V gave up 0 bases and J gave up 5 bases, with 19 bases separating them. The CDR3 sequence is 17 residues long. Germline CDR1 is MNHEY and CDR2 is SVGEGT. The CDR3 region is CASSYSRTPGRIETQYF. The CDR3 DNA sequence: TGTGCCAGCAGTTACTCGAGAACACCCGGGCGCATTGAGACCCAGTACTTC.

This clonotype came up many times. The chain couples TRBV2 to TRBJ2-7; 10 nucleotides agree with TRBD2. Trimming removed 6 bases from V and 4 bases from J; junction bases left unmatched: 9. CDR1 is SNHLY and CDR2 is FYNNEI in the germline V gene. The CDR3 is 15 residues long. CDR3 nucleotide sequence: TGTGCCAGCAGCCTCTCTAGCGGGAGTGTATACGAGCAGTACTTC. Its protein is CASSLSSGSVYEQYF.

There are many counts of this clonotype. The chain couples TRBV12-3 or TRBV12-4 to TRBJ1-5; D perhaps matches TRBD1 (6 bases). Trimming stripped 3 bases from V and 4 bases from J, with 13 bases between. This CDR3 spans 15 amino acids. CDR3 in amino acids: CASSFSRGPNQPQHF. DNA of the CDR3: TGTGCCAGCAGTTTTAGCAGGGGACCTAATCAGCCCCAGCATTTT.

This clonotype was counted many times. J is TRBJ1-5 and V is TRBV30, with no clear D. The V end was cut by 3 bases, the J end by 3 bases, with 15 bases between. Germline values: CDR1 GTSNPN, CDR2 SVGIG (reference sequence). The CDR3 length is 15 residues. This CDR3 reads CAWRSGGIVNQPQHF. The CDR3 DNA follows: TGTGCCTGGAGGAGTGGAGGGATCGTCAATCAGCCCCAGCATTTT.

This clonotype has ten or more counts. The genes are TRBV12-3 or TRBV12-4 and TRBJ1-2, with 9 bases fitting TRBD1. The CDR3 covers 17 residues. The ends lost 2 bases at V and 4 bases at J; junction bases unmatched: 11. As DNA, the CDR3 is TGTGCCAGCAGTTTAATGGGACAGGGACTCCTGGGCTATGGCTACACCTTC. This codes for CASSLMGQGLLGYGYTF.

The sample holds many counts of this clonotype. The V gene is TRBV4-1, the J gene TRBJ2-7; D call uncertain. This CDR3 contains 13 residues. The V and J ends lost 2 bases and 2 bases respectively, with 7 bases between them. Germline V lookup: CDR1 MGHRA, CDR2 YSYEKL. CDR3 sequence (DNA): TGCGCCAGCAGCCAAACCTCTCCCTACGAGCAGTACTTC. It specifies CASSQTSPYEQYF.

This clonotype was recorded at least ten times. The rearrangement links TRBV6-5 to TRBJ2-5, with D perhaps matching TRBD1 or TRBD2 (5 bases each). From germline, CDR1 is MNHEY and CDR2 SVGAGI. The CDR3 is made up of 15 amino acids. Trimming left V 0 bases short and J 9 bases short, with 17 bases between. Here the CDR3 reads CASSYSRTVEGAQYF. CDR3 nucleotides: TGTGCCAGCAGTTACTCTAGGACTGTCGAAGGGGCCCAGTACTTC.

This clonotype was detected only a few times. Relative to the germline gene, one junction end is altered; a read error may explain this. The gene calls are TRBV29-1 and TRBJ2-5; 7 positions match TRBD1. The CDR3 has 14 amino acids. Germline lookup yields CDR1 SQVTM and CDR2 ANQGSEA. The DNA for the CDR3 is TGCAACGTTACATTTCCGGGACAGCAAGAGACCCAGTACTTC. This encodes CNVTFPGQQETQYF.

This clonotype was counted many times. V and J are TRBV20-1 and TRBJ2-4; 8 bases align to TRBD1. CDR1 DFQATT and CDR2 SNEGSKA come from the germline V gene (reference sequence). The CDR3 contains 14 residues. J was trimmed by 6 bases and V by 3 bases; bases with no gene match: 7. CDR3 DNA: TGCAGTGCTAGCGACAGGGGTAAAGGAAACATTCAGTACTTC. Translated: CSASDRGKGNIQYF.

The table lists this clonotype with many counts. This chain links TRBV6-1 with TRBJ1-6, with 8 nucleotides matching TRBD1. The CDR3 has 13 amino acids. The V gene's germline CDR1 is MNHNS and CDR2 SASEGT. J was trimmed by 9 bases and V by 7 bases; bases with no gene match: 5. The CDR3 nucleotides read TGTGCCAGCACAGGGGGCGAAGTTTCACCCCTCCACTTT. Protein: CASTGGEVSPLHF.

This clonotype occurred many times. CDR3 amino acids: CASSPHPSSYEQYF. The CDR3 nucleotides are TGTGCCAGCAGCCCCCACCCAAGCTCCTACGAGCAGTACTTC. This chain links TRBV9 with TRBJ2-7; D is unresolved. Germline loops: CDR1 SGDLS, CDR2 YYNGEE. V gave up 4 bases and J gave up 0 bases, with 11 bases separating them. This CDR3 spans 14 amino acids.

This clonotype was detected many times. CDR3 bases: TGTGCCAGCAGCCCCACCCCGGGCCGGGCGGGACACGAGCAGTACTTC. Translation gives CASSPTPGRAGHEQYF. The V gene is TRBV11-2, the J gene TRBJ2-7; weak D call: TRBD2 (6 bases). This CDR3 is built from 16 residues. CDR1 is SGHAT and CDR2 is FQNNGV in the germline V gene. V gave up 5 bases and J gave up 5 bases, with 22 bases separating them.

This clonotype has a count of ten or more. The chain combines TRBV6-4 with TRBJ2-3, with 10 bases matching TRBD2. V was clipped by 0 bases and J by 3 bases; unmatched bases: 3. The germline gives CDR1 MRHNA, CDR2 SNTAGT. This CDR3 spans 16 amino acids. The CDR3 reads CASSDSSGRATDTQYF. The CDR3 DNA follows: TGTGCCAGCAGTGACTCCAGCGGGAGGGCAACAGATACGCAGTATTTT.

This clonotype was counted many times. The chain couples TRBV28 to TRBJ2-5; 11 nucleotides line up with TRBD1. This CDR3 spans 15 amino acids. Germline V gene lookup returns CDR1 MDHEN and CDR2 SYDVKM. V shed 4 bases and J 4 bases; nucleotides not matched to a gene: 5. This CDR3 is CASSSSGTGGETQYF. For the CDR3, the DNA is TGTGCCAGCAGTTCCTCCGGGACAGGGGGAGAGACCCAGTACTTC. The complete variable domain, with remaining parts taken from reference TRBV28 and TRBJ2-5, reads DVKVTQSSRYLVKRTGEKVFLECVQDMDHENMFWYRQDPGLGLRLIYFSYDVKMKEKGDIPEGYSVSREKKERFSLILESASTNQTSMYLCASSSSGTGGETQYFGPGTRLLVL.